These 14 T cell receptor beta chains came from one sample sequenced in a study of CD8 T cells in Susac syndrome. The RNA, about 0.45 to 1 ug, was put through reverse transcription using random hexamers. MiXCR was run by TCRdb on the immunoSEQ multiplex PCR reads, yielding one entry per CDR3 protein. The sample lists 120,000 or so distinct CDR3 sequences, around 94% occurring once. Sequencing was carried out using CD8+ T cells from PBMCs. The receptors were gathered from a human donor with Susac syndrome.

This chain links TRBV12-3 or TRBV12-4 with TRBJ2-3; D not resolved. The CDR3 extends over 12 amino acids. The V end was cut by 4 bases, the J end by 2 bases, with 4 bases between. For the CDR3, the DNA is TGTGCCAGCAGTTGGAACACAGATACGCAGTATTTT. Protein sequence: CASSWNTDTQYF.

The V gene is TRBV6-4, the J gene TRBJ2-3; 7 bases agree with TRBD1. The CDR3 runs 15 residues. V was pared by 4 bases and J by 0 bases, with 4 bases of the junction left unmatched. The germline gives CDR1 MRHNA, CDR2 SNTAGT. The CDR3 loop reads CASSVQGESTDTQYF. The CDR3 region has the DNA TGTGCCAGCAGTGTTCAGGGGGAAAGCACAGATACGCAGTATTTT.

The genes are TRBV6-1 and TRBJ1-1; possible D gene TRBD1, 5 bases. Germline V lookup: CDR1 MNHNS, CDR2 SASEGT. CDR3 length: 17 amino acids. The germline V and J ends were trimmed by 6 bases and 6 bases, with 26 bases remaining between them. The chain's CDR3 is CASRNLKLGERDPEAFF. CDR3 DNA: TGTGCCAGCAGAAACCTAAAACTGGGGGAAAGAGACCCTGAAGCTTTCTTT.

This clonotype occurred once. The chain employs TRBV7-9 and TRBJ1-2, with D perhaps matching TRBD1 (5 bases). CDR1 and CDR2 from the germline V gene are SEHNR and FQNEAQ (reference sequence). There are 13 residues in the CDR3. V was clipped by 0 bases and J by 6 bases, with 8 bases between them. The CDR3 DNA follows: TGTGCCAGCAGCTTAGCCAGGGTTGATGGCTACACCTTC. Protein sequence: CASSLARVDGYTF. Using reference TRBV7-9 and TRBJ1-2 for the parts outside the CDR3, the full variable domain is DTGVSQNPRHKITKRGQNVTFRCDPISEHNRLYWYRQTLGQGPEFLTYFQNEAQLEKSRLLSDRFSAERPKGSFSTLEIQRTEQGDSAMYLCASSLARVDGYTFGSGTRLTVV.

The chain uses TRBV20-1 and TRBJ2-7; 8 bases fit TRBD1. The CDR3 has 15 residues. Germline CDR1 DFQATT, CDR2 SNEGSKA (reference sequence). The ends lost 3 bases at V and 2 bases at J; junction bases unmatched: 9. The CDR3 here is CSARGLQGDAYEQYF. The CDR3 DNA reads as TGCAGTGCTAGGGGGTTACAGGGGGACGCCTACGAGCAGTACTTC.

In DNA form, the CDR3 reads TGTGCCTGGAGTGGCCCCAGGGACACCGGGGAGCTGTTTTTT. It specifies CAWSGPRDTGELFF. The chain uses TRBV30 and TRBJ2-2; D is possibly TRBD1 (5 bases). The CDR3 is made up of 14 amino acids. Germline-derived CDR1 and CDR2 are GTSNPN and SVGIG (reference sequence). Trimming cost V 1 base and J 3 bases, with 9 bases left between them. Supplemented by reference TRBV30 and TRBJ2-2, the full variable domain reads SQTIHQWPATLVQPVGSPLSLECTVEGTSNPNLYWYRQAAGRGLQLLFYSVGIGQISSEVPQNLSASRPQDRQFILSSKKLLLSDSGFYLCAWSGPRDTGELFFGEGSRLTVL.

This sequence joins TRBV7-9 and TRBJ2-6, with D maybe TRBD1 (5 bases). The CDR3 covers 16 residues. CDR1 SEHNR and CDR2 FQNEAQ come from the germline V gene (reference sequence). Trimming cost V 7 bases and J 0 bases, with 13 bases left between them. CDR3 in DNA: TGTGCCAGCACCCCCCCGACAGACTCTGGGGCCAACGTCCTGACTTTC. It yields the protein CASTPPTDSGANVLTF.

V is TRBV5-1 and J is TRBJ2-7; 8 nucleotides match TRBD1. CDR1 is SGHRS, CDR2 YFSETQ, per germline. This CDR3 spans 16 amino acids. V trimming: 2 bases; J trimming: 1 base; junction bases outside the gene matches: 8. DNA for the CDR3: TGCGCCAGCAGCTTAGGCGGGACAGGTCCTTCCTACGAGCAGTACTTC. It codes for CASSLGGTGPSYEQYF.

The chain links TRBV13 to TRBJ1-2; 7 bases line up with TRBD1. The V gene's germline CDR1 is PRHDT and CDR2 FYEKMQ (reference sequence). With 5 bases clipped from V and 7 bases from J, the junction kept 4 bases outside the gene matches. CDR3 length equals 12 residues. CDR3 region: CASSNRGSGYTF. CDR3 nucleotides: TGTGCCAGCAGCAACAGGGGTAGTGGCTACACCTTC. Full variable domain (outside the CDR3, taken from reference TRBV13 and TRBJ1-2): AAGVIQSPRHLIKEKRETATLKCYPIPRHDTVYWYQQGPGQDPQFLISFYEKMQSDKGSIPDRFSAQQFSDYHSELNMSSLELGDSALYFCASSNRGSGYTFGSGTRLTVV.

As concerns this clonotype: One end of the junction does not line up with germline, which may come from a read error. CDR3 loop: CASSREGANTEVFF. In DNA, the CDR3 is TGTGCCAGCAGTCGGGAGGGGGCGAACACTGAAGTTTTCTTT. This chain uses TRBV6-4 with TRBJ1-1, with 7 nucleotides matching TRBD1. The CDR3 loop spans 14 amino acids. Germline CDR1 and CDR2: MRHNA and SNTAGT.

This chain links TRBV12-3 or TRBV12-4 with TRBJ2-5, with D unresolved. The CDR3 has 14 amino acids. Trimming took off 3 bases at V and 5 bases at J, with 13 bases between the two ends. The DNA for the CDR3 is TGTGCCAGCAGTTTTCTGGGGTTTTTGGAGACCCAGTACTTC. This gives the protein CASSFLGFLETQYF.

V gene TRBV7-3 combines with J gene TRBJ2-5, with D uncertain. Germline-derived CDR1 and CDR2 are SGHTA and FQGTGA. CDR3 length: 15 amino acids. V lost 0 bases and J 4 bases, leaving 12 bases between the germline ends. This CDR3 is CASSLTPERVETQYF. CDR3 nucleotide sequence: TGTGCCAGCAGCTTAACTCCAGAAAGGGTAGAGACCCAGTACTTC.

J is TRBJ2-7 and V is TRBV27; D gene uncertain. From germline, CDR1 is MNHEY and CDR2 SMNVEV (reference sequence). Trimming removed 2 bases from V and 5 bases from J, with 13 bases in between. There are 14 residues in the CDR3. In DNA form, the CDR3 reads TGTGCCAGCAGTTTAGCCCGGGCAATCCACGAGCAGTACTTC. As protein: CASSLARAIHEQYF.

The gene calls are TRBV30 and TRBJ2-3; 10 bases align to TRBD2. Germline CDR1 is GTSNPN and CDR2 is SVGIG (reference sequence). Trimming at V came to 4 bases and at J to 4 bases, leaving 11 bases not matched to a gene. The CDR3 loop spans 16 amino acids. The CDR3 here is CAWTGGSGGASDTQYF. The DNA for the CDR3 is TGTGCCTGGACAGGCGGGAGCGGGGGGGCGTCAGATACGCAGTATTTT.